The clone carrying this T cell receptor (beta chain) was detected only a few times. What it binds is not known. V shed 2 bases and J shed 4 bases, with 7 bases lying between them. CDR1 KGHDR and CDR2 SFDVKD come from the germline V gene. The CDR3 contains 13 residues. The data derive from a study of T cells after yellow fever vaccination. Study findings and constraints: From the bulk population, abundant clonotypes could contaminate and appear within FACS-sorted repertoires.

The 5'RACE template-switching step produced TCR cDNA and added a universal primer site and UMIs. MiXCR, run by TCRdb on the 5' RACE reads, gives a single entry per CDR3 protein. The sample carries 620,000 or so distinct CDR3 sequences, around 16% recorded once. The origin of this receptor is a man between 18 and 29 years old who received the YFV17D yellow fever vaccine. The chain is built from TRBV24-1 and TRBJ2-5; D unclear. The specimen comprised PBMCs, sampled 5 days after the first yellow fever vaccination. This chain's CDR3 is CATSDYLGETQYF. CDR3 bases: TGTGCCACCAGTGATTACCTCGGAGAGACCCAGTACTTC.